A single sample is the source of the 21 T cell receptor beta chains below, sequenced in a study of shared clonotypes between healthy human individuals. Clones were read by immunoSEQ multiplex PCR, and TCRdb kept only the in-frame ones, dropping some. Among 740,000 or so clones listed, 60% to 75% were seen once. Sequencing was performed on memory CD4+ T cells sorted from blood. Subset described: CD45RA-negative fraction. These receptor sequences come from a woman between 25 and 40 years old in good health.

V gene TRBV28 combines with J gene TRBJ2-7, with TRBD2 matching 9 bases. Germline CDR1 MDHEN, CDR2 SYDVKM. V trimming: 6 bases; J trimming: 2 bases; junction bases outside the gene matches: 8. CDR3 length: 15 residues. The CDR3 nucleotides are TGTGCCAGCAGGCCGGAAGCGGGAGGTCCCTACGAGCAGTACTTC. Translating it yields CASRPEAGGPYEQYF.

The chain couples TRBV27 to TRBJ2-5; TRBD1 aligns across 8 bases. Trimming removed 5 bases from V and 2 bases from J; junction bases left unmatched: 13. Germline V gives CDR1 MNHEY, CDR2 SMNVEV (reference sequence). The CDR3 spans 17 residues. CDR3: CASSGLWGTGGQETQYF. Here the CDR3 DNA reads TGTGCCAGCAGTGGCCTGTGGGGGACAGGAGGACAAGAGACCCAGTACTTC.

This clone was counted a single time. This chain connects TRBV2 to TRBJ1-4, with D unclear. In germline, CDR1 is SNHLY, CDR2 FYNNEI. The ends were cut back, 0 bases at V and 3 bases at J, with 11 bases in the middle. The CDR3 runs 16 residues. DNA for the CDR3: TGTGCCAGCAGTGAAGCTTCGGCGGCGGCTAATGAAAAACTGTTTTTT. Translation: CASSEASAAANEKLFF.

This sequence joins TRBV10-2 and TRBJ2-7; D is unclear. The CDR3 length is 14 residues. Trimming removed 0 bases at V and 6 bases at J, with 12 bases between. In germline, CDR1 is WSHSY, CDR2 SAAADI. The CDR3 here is CASSESVQGVEQYF. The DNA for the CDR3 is TGCGCCAGCAGTGAGTCCGTGCAAGGAGTCGAGCAGTACTTC.

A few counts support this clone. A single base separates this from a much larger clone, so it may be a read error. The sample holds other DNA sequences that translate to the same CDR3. The CDR3 region has the DNA TGTGCCAGCAGTTACTCCTACGAGCAGTACTTC. It yields the protein CASSYSYEQYF. The J gene is TRBJ2-7, the V gene TRBV2; D unresolved. Germline lookup yields CDR1 SNHLY and CDR2 FYNNEI. Between the trimmed V and J ends, which lost 5 bases and 0 bases, there was a span of 2 bases. This CDR3 is built from 11 residues.

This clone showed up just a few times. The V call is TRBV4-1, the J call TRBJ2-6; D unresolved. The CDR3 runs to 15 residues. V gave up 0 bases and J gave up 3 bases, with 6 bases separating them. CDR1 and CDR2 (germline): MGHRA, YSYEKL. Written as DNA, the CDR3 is TGCGCCAGCAGCCAAGATGGAAGTGGGGCCAACGTCCTGACTTTC. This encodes CASSQDGSGANVLTF.

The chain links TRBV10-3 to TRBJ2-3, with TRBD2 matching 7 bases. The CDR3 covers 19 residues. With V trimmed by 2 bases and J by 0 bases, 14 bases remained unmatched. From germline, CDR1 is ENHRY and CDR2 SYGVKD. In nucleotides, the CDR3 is TGTGCCATCAGTGAGCCCGCCCGGGCGGGAGTTTTCAGCACAGATACGCAGTATTTT. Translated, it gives CAISEPARAGVFSTDTQYF.

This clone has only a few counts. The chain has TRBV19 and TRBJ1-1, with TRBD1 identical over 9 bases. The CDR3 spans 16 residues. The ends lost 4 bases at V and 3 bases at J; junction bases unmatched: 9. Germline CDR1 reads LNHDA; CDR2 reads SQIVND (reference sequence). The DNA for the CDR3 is TGTGCCAGTAGTACCCTCCGGACAGGGGCGGACACTGAAGCTTTCTTT. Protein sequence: CASSTLRTGADTEAFF.

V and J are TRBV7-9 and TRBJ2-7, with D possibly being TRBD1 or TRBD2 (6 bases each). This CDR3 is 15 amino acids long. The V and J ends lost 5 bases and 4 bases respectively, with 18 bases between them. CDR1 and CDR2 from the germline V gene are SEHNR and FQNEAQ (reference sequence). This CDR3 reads CASSIDRWRDYEQYF. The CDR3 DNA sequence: TGTGCCAGCAGCATTGACAGGTGGCGGGATTACGAGCAGTACTTC.

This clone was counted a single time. CDR3 nucleotides: TGTGCCAGCAGTGAATTGAGCAGGCGAAACTATGGCTACACCTTC. This sequence encodes CASSELSRRNYGYTF. V and J are TRBV2 and TRBJ1-2; no clear D. There are 15 residues in the CDR3. CDR1 is SNHLY and CDR2 is FYNNEI in the germline V gene. V was cut by 2 bases and J by 2 bases, with 12 bases left in between.

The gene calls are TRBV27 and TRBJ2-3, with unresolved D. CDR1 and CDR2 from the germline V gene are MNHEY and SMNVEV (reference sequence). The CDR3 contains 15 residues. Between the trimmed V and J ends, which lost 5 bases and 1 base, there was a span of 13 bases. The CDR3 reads CASSTHLRGTDTQYF. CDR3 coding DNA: TGTGCCAGCAGTACCCACTTGCGAGGCACAGATACGCAGTATTTT.

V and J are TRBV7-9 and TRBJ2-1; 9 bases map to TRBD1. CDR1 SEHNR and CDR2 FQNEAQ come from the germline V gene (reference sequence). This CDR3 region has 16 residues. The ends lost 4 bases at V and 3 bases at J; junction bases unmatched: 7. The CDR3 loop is CASSSTDRGIYNEQFF. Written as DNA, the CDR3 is TGTGCCAGCAGCTCGACGGACAGGGGAATCTACAATGAGCAGTTCTTC.

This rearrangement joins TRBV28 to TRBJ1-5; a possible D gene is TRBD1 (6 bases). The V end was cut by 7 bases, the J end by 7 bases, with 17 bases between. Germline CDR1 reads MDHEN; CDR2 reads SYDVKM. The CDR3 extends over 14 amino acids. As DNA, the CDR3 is TGTGCCAGCACCCAAGGGGGTCCACGGCAGCCCCAGCATTTT. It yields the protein CASTQGGPRQPQHF.

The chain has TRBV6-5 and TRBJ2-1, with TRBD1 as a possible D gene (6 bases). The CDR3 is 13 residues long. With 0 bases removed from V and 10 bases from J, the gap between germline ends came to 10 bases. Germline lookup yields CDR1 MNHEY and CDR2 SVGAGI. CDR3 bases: TGTGCCAGCAGTTACTCGGGGACAAGGGAGCAGTTCTTC. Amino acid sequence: CASSYSGTREQFF.

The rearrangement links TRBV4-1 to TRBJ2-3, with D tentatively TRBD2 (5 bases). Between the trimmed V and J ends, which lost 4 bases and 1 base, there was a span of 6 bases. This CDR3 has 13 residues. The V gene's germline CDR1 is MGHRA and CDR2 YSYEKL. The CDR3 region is CASSRTGTDTQYF. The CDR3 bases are TGCGCCAGCAGCCGGACTGGCACAGATACGCAGTATTTT.

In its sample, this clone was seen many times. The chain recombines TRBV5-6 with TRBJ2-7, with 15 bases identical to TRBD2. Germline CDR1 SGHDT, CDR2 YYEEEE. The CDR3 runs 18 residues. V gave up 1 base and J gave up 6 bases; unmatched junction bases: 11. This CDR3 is CASSLRTSGRAMRSEQYF. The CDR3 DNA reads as TGTGCCAGCAGCTTGAGGACTAGCGGGAGGGCCATGCGAAGCGAGCAGTACTTC.

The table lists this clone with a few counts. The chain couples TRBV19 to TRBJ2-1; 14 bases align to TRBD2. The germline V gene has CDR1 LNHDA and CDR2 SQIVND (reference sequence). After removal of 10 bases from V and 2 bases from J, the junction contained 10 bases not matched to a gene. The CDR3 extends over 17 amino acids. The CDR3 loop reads CATSTGTSGGTYNEQFF. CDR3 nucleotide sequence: TGTGCCACTTCGACCGGGACTAGCGGGGGCACCTACAATGAGCAGTTCTTC.

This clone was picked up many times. Here the CDR3 DNA reads TGTGCCAGCAGCTCCCCCTATAGGAACACAGATACGCAGTATTTT. Translation gives CASSSPYRNTDTQYF. The V and J genes are TRBV2 and TRBJ2-3; D call uncertain. Looked up from germline, CDR1 is SNHLY and CDR2 is FYNNEI. This CDR3 has 15 amino acids. Trimming pared 6 bases from V and 2 bases from J, leaving 15 bases between.

The chain's CDR3 is CASSTQRNTEAFF. The CDR3 nucleotides are TGTGCCAGCAGCACCCAGAGAAACACTGAAGCTTTCTTT. This chain joins TRBV7-6 and TRBJ1-1, with D unresolved. Trimming removed 5 bases at V and 2 bases at J, with 9 bases between. Germline loops: CDR1 SGHVS, CDR2 FNYEAQ. The CDR3 is 13 amino acids.

CDR3 sequence reads: CASSSTGGTYGYTF. CDR3 coding DNA: TGTGCCAGCAGTTCAACAGGGGGTACCTATGGCTACACCTTC. This chain uses TRBV27 with TRBJ1-2; 8 bases fit TRBD1. Germline CDR1 reads MNHEY; CDR2 reads SMNVEV (reference sequence). The CDR3 loop spans 14 amino acids. V shed 4 bases and J 4 bases; nucleotides not matched to a gene: 5.

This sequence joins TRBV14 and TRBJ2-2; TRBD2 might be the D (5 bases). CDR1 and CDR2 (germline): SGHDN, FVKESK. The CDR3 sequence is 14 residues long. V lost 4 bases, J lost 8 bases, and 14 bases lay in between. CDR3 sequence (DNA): TGTGCCAGCAGCCCCGGGGTCCCAAGAGGGGAGCTGTTTTTT. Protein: CASSPGVPRGELFF.